The 30 T cell receptor beta chains presented below share a single source sample, sequenced in a study of regulatory T cells in long-lasting Graves disease. Library construction for TCR beta used iRepertoire HTBI primers and Arm-PCR of CDR3 regions. TCRdb reprocessed the multiplex PCR reads with MiXCR, giving one entry per CDR3 protein. The profile covers about 350,000 distinct CDR3 sequences, with 15% to 20% appearing a single time and around 20% taken by the ten largest. Noted time point: newly diagnosed GD, antithyroid drugs for less than 3 months. There was RNA extracted from PBMCs, and the TCR library was made from it. The sample was also reused in another study, on T cells in Graves' hyperthyroidism and ophthalmopathy.

This material consisted of peripheral blood mononuclear cells (PBMCs), taken at new diagnosis, from a patient treated with antithyroid drugs. The receptors were gathered from a woman younger than 30 with Graves disease.

The V and J genes are TRBV11-2 and TRBJ2-4, with D perhaps assigned TRBD1 or TRBD2 (5 bases each). The CDR3 has 18 residues. Trimming removed 1 base at V and 0 bases at J, with 16 bases between. CDR1 is SGHAT, CDR2 FQNNGV, per germline. The CDR3 DNA reads TGTGCCAGCAGCTTAGGGAGGAGACAGACCCTAGCCAAAAACATTCAGTACTTC. The encoded protein is CASSLGRRQTLAKNIQYF.

This clonotype was found a few times. V is TRBV28 and J is TRBJ1-2, with no clear D. The length of the CDR3 is 10 residues. Trimming pared 9 bases from V and 4 bases from J, leaving 6 bases between. The V gene's germline CDR1 is MDHEN and CDR2 SYDVKM. CDR3 loop: CASYSYGYTF. CDR3 sequence (DNA): TGTGCCAGTTATAGCTATGGCTACACCTTC.

This clonotype appeared many times. The rearrangement links TRBV7-2 to TRBJ2-3; the D is unclear. CDR1 SGHTA and CDR2 FQGNSA come from the germline V gene. Trimming stripped 4 bases from V and 2 bases from J, with 10 bases between. The CDR3 is 14 residues long. This CDR3 is CASSWHPVTDTQYF. In DNA form, the CDR3 reads TGTGCCAGCAGCTGGCACCCTGTCACAGATACGCAGTATTTT.

This clonotype was seen repeatedly, ten times or more. The V and J genes are TRBV12-3 or TRBV12-4 and TRBJ2-5, with TRBD1 matching 10 bases. The ends lost 3 bases at V and 5 bases at J; junction bases unmatched: 6. The CDR3 consists of 15 residues. The CDR3 region is CASSLGGQGMETQYF. CDR3 bases: TGTGCCAGCAGTTTGGGGGGACAGGGGATGGAGACCCAGTACTTC.

This clonotype was seen many times. This chain uses TRBV6-1 with TRBJ1-1; D is unresolved. V was pared by 5 bases and J by 2 bases, with 9 bases between. This CDR3 comprises 13 residues. Germline CDR1 is MNHNS and CDR2 is SASEGT. The CDR3 is CASSRNGNTEAFF. Written as DNA, the CDR3 is TGTGCCAGCAGTCGAAACGGAAACACTGAAGCTTTCTTT.

This clonotype was found many times. The junction shows a germline mismatch at one end, possibly a read error. V usage is TRBV5-1 and J usage is TRBJ2-7; perhaps TRBD1 as D (6 bases). The CDR3 spans 14 residues. From germline, CDR1 is SGHRS and CDR2 YFSETQ. As DNA, the CDR3 is TGTGCCAGCAGCCCAAGGACAGATTCCTACGAGCAGTACTTC. Its translation: CASSPRTDSYEQYF. The complete variable domain, with remaining parts taken from reference TRBV5-1 and TRBJ2-7, reads KAGVTQTPRYLIKTRGQQVTLSCSPISGHRSVSWYQQTPGQGLQFLFEYFSETQRNKGNFPGRFSGRQFSNSRSEMNVSTLELGDSALYLCASSPRTDSYEQYFGPGTRLTVT.

The rearrangement links TRBV24-1 to TRBJ2-1; tentative D call: TRBD1 (7 bases). V lost 7 bases and J 4 bases, leaving 13 bases between the germline ends. This CDR3 has 14 amino acids. Germline CDR1 reads KGHDR; CDR2 reads SFDVKD. CDR3 residues: CATSIRGDYNEQFF. In DNA form, the CDR3 reads TGTGCCACCAGCATCAGGGGGGATTACAATGAGCAGTTCTTC.

At least ten counts were recorded for this clonotype. The rearrangement joins TRBV6-2 or TRBV6-3 to TRBJ2-5; D is ambiguous. Germline CDR1 MNHEY, CDR2 SVGEGT. The V end was cut by 5 bases, the J end by 1 base, with 8 bases between. The CDR3 has 13 residues. Here the CDR3 DNA reads TGTGCCAGCAGTGAAGTAGCCCAAGAGACCCAGTACTTC. Protein sequence: CASSEVAQETQYF.

This clonotype was found a few times. This sequence joins TRBV27 and TRBJ1-4; D is uncertain. Looked up from germline, CDR1 is MNHEY and CDR2 is SMNVEV (reference sequence). Trimming took 5 bases from V and 3 from J, leaving 28 bases between them. The CDR3 sequence is 20 residues long. The CDR3 protein is CASSPHPPLGRWYSNEKLFF. CDR3 nucleotides: TGTGCCAGCAGTCCTCATCCCCCTCTCGGACGTTGGTATTCTAATGAAAAACTGTTTTTT.

This chain uses TRBV6-5 with TRBJ1-6; D may be TRBD1 (6 bases). Germline V gives CDR1 MNHEY, CDR2 SVGAGI. CDR3 length: 16 amino acids. Trimming cost V 4 bases and J 6 bases, with 16 bases left between them. CDR3 loop: CASSSLTGARNSPLHF. The CDR3 DNA reads TGTGCCAGCAGTTCACTGACGGGGGCGCGTAATTCACCCCTCCACTTT.

This clonotype was picked up many times. The chain uses TRBV11-2 and TRBJ1-1; D unresolved. V was pared by 3 bases and J by 0 bases, with 8 bases between. Germline V CDR1 and CDR2: SGHAT, FQNNGV. The CDR3 consists of 14 residues. The CDR3 here is CASSFSDLNTEAFF. CDR3 nucleotide sequence: TGTGCCAGCAGCTTCTCTGATTTGAACACTGAAGCTTTCTTT.

This clonotype was seen at least ten times. V and J are TRBV7-3 and TRBJ2-2; D possibly corresponds to TRBD2 (6 bases). The CDR3 is made up of 14 amino acids. The ends were cut back, 5 bases at V and 8 bases at J, with 15 bases in the middle. The germline CDR1 and CDR2 sequences are SGHTA and FQGTGA. The DNA of the CDR3 is TGTGCCAGCAGCGTGCCGACTAGTACGGGGGAGCTGTTTTTT. Residues: CASSVPTSTGELFF.

In this sample, this clonotype turned up many times. V is TRBV19 and J is TRBJ1-5, with 7 positions matching TRBD1. The CDR3 has 20 residues. Germline CDR1 and CDR2: LNHDA and SQIVND (reference sequence). The CDR3 DNA follows: TGTGCACTCCAGGGGGGGTCCATCACCGTCTGGACCTATAGCAATCAGCCCCAGCATTTT. Translating gives CALQGGSITVWTYSNQPQHF.

This clonotype was seen repeatedly, ten times or more. The chain has TRBV20-1 and TRBJ2-7; no definite D call. Germline CDR1 DFQATT, CDR2 SNEGSKA (reference sequence). The CDR3 extends over 14 amino acids. Between the trimmed V and J ends, which lost 0 bases and 0 bases, there was a span of 9 bases. CDR3 nucleotides: TGCAGTGCTAGAGATCCCACGGGCTCCTACGAGCAGTACTTC. This codes for CSARDPTGSYEQYF.

The V call is TRBV6-1, the J call TRBJ1-2; 9 nucleotides agree with TRBD1. Germline CDR1 and CDR2: MNHNS and SASEGT. V shed 5 bases and J 1 base; nucleotides not matched to a gene: 5. The CDR3 length is 15 residues. The CDR3 DNA sequence: TGTGCCAGCAGTCTGGACAGGGGATATAACTATGGCTACACCTTC. Protein sequence: CASSLDRGYNYGYTF.

This clonotype was recorded many times. The chain joins TRBV30 to TRBJ1-3; possible D gene TRBD1, 6 bases. V was pared by 0 bases and J by 4 bases, with 10 bases between. The germline CDR1 and CDR2 sequences are GTSNPN and SVGIG (reference sequence). CDR3 length: 14 amino acids. The CDR3 nucleotides are TGTGCCTGGAGTGTAGGGGGGCTGGGAAACACCATATATTTT. Translating it yields CAWSVGGLGNTIYF.

This clonotype was counted a few times. At one boundary the junction diverges from the germline segment, which might be a read error. This chain links TRBV28 with TRBJ2-7; 8 positions match TRBD2. The length of the CDR3 is 17 residues. The germline V gene encodes CDR1 MDHEN and CDR2 SYDVKM. CDR3 residues: CAGSFGWTSGRNYEQYF. The CDR3, as DNA: TGTGCCGGCAGTTTTGGGTGGACGAGCGGGAGAAACTACGAGCAGTACTTC.

This chain connects TRBV28 to TRBJ2-3, with TRBD2 as a possible D gene (7 bases). CDR3 size: 15 residues. V lost 7 bases to trimming and J lost 5 bases, with 19 bases between them. Germline-derived CDR1 and CDR2 are MDHEN and SYDVKM. This chain's CDR3 is CASTWGGQFGDTQYF. CDR3 nucleotide sequence: TGTGCCAGCACCTGGGGGGGGCAATTCGGAGATACGCAGTATTTT.

The sample holds many counts of this clonotype. The chain is built from TRBV20-1 and TRBJ2-1; 12 positions match TRBD2. From germline, CDR1 is DFQATT and CDR2 SNEGSKA (reference sequence). The CDR3 runs 16 residues. V gave up 2 bases and J gave up 10 bases; unmatched junction bases: 12. The CDR3 DNA follows: TGCAGTGCTAGACGCAACCCTAGCGGGAGGGCCAGGGAGCAGTTCTTC. Translation gives CSARRNPSGRAREQFF.

CDR3 nucleotides: TGTGCCAGCAGCCCAAGACTCGGACAGGGGACCTCTGGGGCCAACGTCCTGACTTTC. It translates to CASSPRLGQGTSGANVLTF. The chain recombines TRBV11-2 with TRBJ2-6, with 9 bases identical to TRBD1. Germline V gives CDR1 SGHAT, CDR2 FQNNGV. V trimming: 5 bases; J trimming: 0 bases; junction bases outside the gene matches: 11. This CDR3 has 19 amino acids.

The gene calls are TRBV7-9 and TRBJ2-4, with TRBD1 matching over 7 bases. Unmatched junction bases numbered 11, after V lost 6 bases and J lost 0 bases. The germline gives CDR1 SEHNR, CDR2 FQNEAQ (reference sequence). The CDR3 sequence is 17 residues long. For the CDR3, the DNA is TGTGCCAGCAGTCGCGCTACAGGGGCCTTAGCCAAAAACATTCAGTACTTC. Amino acids: CASSRATGALAKNIQYF.

This clonotype was observed at least ten times. The chain links TRBV7-6 to TRBJ1-1; TRBD1 is a possible D gene (5 bases). The V gene lost 4 bases and the J gene lost 4 bases, with 16 bases spanning the gap. In germline, CDR1 is SGHVS, CDR2 FNYEAQ. This CDR3 contains 15 residues. CDR3 bases: TGTGCCAGCAGCTCTGGCAGGGCCCCGGGCACTGAAGCTTTCTTT. Translating gives CASSSGRAPGTEAFF.

This clonotype has at least ten counts. The CDR3 sequence is CASSEGLGAQHF. The DNA for the CDR3 is TGCGCCAGCAGTGAGGGTCTGGGGGCCCAGCATTTT. The rearrangement uses TRBV10-2 and TRBJ1-5, with a tentative D call TRBD1 (5 bases). Deletions cut 2 bases from V and 11 bases from J, with 10 bases between. This CDR3 spans 12 amino acids. Germline assignment: CDR1 WSHSY and CDR2 SAAADI.

This clonotype appeared many times. V and J are TRBV4-2 and TRBJ2-1; TRBD2 agrees at 16 bases. From germline, CDR1 is LGHNA and CDR2 YNFKEQ. The length of the CDR3 is 17 residues. The trim removed 3 bases at V and 10 bases at J, leaving 9 bases unmatched. This chain's CDR3 is CASSQGLAGGPPEEQFF. The CDR3 nucleotides are TGTGCCAGCAGCCAGGGACTAGCGGGGGGGCCACCGGAGGAGCAGTTCTTC.

The J gene is TRBJ2-7, the V gene TRBV10-3; D remains ambiguous. Trimming cost V 2 bases and J 4 bases, with 18 bases left between them. The CDR3 is made up of 16 amino acids. The germline V gene has CDR1 ENHRY and CDR2 SYGVKD. CDR3 amino acids: CAISELGHPEIYEQYF. For the CDR3, the DNA is TGTGCCATCAGTGAGCTAGGCCATCCCGAAATTTACGAGCAGTACTTC.

This clonotype was observed at least ten times. This chain joins TRBV28 and TRBJ1-5; 7 positions agree with TRBD1. V was clipped by 5 bases and J by 2 bases; unmatched bases: 9. The CDR3 is 16 amino acids. Looked up from germline, CDR1 is MDHEN and CDR2 is SYDVKM. CDR3 protein: CASSPYAGGGNQPQHF. CDR3 in DNA: TGTGCCAGCAGTCCATATGCAGGGGGAGGCAATCAGCCCCAGCATTTT.

Comments on this clonotype: A much larger clone lies one base from this, so it may be a read error. The chain links TRBV5-4 to TRBJ2-4; 7 bases fit TRBD1. The CDR3 is 17 amino acids. Germline lookup yields CDR1 SGHNT and CDR2 YYREEE (reference sequence). The CDR3 nucleotides are TGTGCCAGCAGCTCTATGGGACAGCCTCTAGCCAAAAACATGCAGTACTTC. Amino acids: CASSSMGQPLAKNMQYF.

The V call is TRBV19, the J call TRBJ2-7; D is unresolved. CDR1 and CDR2 from the germline V gene are LNHDA and SQIVND (reference sequence). Trimming pared 3 bases from V and 3 bases from J, leaving 15 bases between. The CDR3 has 15 amino acids. The chain's CDR3 is CASSIGFGFFYEQYF. The CDR3 DNA is TGTGCCAGTAGTATTGGGTTTGGATTCTTCTACGAGCAGTACTTC.

This clonotype showed up many times. CDR3 region: CASRPFESNTEAFF. CDR3 in DNA: TGTGCCAGCAGGCCGTTCGAGTCGAACACTGAAGCTTTCTTT. J is TRBJ1-1 and V is TRBV28; D remains ambiguous. There are 14 residues in the CDR3. Trimming took 6 bases from V and 1 from J, leaving 12 bases between them. CDR1 MDHEN and CDR2 SYDVKM come from the germline V gene.

The table lists this clonotype with many counts. The J gene is TRBJ2-5, the V gene TRBV5-1; 7 bases are a match to TRBD2. With V trimmed by 0 bases and J by 2 bases, 7 bases remained unmatched. The V gene's germline CDR1 is SGHRS and CDR2 YFSETQ. This CDR3 region has 16 residues. The CDR3 reads CASSLGLARGQETQYF. CDR3 DNA: TGCGCCAGCAGCTTGGGACTAGCTCGAGGACAAGAGACCCAGTACTTC.